Below, 29 T cell receptor beta chains from the same sample are listed, as sequenced in a study of T cell responses to AZD1222 COVID-19 vaccine. The protocol was immunoSEQ multiplex PCR, while the TCRdb copy is restricted to in-frame clones and leaves out a portion. The data contain about 130,000 clones, over 75% of them singletons. The sequencing here drew on peripheral blood, taken on day 0 of AZD1222 vaccination. The receptors here all came from an adult in good health.

V and J are TRBV28 and TRBJ1-5, with TRBD1 as a possible D gene (5 bases). The CDR3 has 15 residues. Germline-derived CDR1 and CDR2 are MDHEN and SYDVKM. The V and J ends lost 6 bases and 7 bases respectively, with 19 bases between them. CDR3 region: CASSPPTGRTQPQHF. The CDR3 DNA sequence: TGTGCCAGCAGCCCTCCAACAGGAAGAACGCAGCCCCAGCATTTT.

V and J are TRBV5-4 and TRBJ2-5; TRBD2 matches at 9 bases. CDR1 is SGHNT and CDR2 is YYREEE in the germline V gene (reference sequence). The length of the CDR3 is 16 residues. The V and J ends lost 0 bases and 2 bases, in that order; junction bases with no gene match: 5. CDR3 DNA sequence: TGTGCCAGCAGCTTGGGCGCGGGGGGGAATCAAGAGACCCAGTACTTC. It specifies CASSLGAGGNQETQYF.

V and J are TRBV5-1 and TRBJ2-2, with 8 positions matching TRBD2. With V trimmed by 3 bases and J by 4 bases, 11 bases remained unmatched. The V gene's germline CDR1 is SGHRS and CDR2 YFSETQ. CDR3 size: 17 residues. CDR3 loop: CASSSPGGVTATGELFF. CDR3 sequence (DNA): TGCGCCAGCAGCTCTCCGGGGGGGGTCACGGCCACCGGGGAGCTGTTTTTT.

In DNA, the CDR3 is TGTGCCAGCAGCTTAGGGTCCGGGGAGCTGTTTTTT. This gives the protein CASSLGSGELFF. The chain employs TRBV11-3 and TRBJ2-2; no firm D call. Germline CDR1 SGHNT, CDR2 YENEEA. The CDR3 runs to 12 residues. V was clipped by 1 base and J by 6 bases, with 3 bases between them. Using reference TRBV11-3 and TRBJ2-2 for the parts outside the CDR3, the full variable domain is EAGVVQSPRYKIIEKKQPVAFWCNPISGHNTLYWYLQNLGQGPELLIRYENEEAVDDSQLPKDRFSAERLKGVDSTLKIQPAELGDSAVYLCASSLGSGELFFGEGSRLTVL.

The chain uses TRBV5-1 and TRBJ2-2; D possibly matches TRBD1 or TRBD2 (5 bases each). The CDR3 has 16 amino acids. Trimming left V 4 bases short and J 1 base short, with 14 bases between. CDR1 and CDR2 from the germline V gene are SGHRS and YFSETQ. CDR3 protein: CASSQDVGGNTGELFF. The CDR3 DNA is TGCGCCAGCAGCCAAGATGTTGGGGGGAACACCGGGGAGCTGTTTTTT.

This chain's CDR3 is CASSPAPSGGSGETQYF. In nucleotides, the CDR3 is TGTGCCAGCAGCCCCGCCCCGTCCGGGGGGAGCGGGGAGACCCAGTACTTC. The V gene is TRBV28, the J gene TRBJ2-5; TRBD2 matches at 7 bases. J lost 5 bases, V lost 6 bases, and 18 bases had no gene match. The CDR3 is 17 residues long. Germline loops: CDR1 MDHEN, CDR2 SYDVKM.

There are a few counts of this clone. J is TRBJ1-1 and V is TRBV18, with D perhaps matching TRBD1 (5 bases). CDR3 size: 13 residues. V was shortened by 4 bases and J by 4 bases, with 10 bases between the two germline ends. Germline loops: CDR1 KGHSH, CDR2 LQKENI. The CDR3 reads CASSLPGTTEAFF. The DNA for the CDR3 is TGTGCCAGCTCACTCCCAGGGACCACTGAAGCTTTCTTT.

The V and J genes are TRBV28 and TRBJ1-1; TRBD1 is a possible D gene (6 bases). CDR3 size: 13 residues. Germline CDR1 is MDHEN and CDR2 is SYDVKM. Trimming stripped 4 bases from V and 5 bases from J, with 11 bases between. CDR3 DNA: TGTGCCAGCAGTTCCTACAGGGATACTGAAGCTTTCTTT. This gives the protein CASSSYRDTEAFF.

V gene TRBV7-2 combines with J gene TRBJ2-7; a possible D gene is TRBD1 (5 bases). Germline V gives CDR1 SGHTA, CDR2 FQGNSA. This CDR3 comprises 15 residues. The ends were cut back, 5 bases at V and 2 bases at J, with 16 bases in the middle. CDR3 amino acids: CASSPRAGLTYEQYF. CDR3 DNA: TGTGCCAGCAGCCCCCGCGCAGGGTTGACCTACGAGCAGTACTTC.

This sequence joins TRBV4-1 and TRBJ1-5; the D is unclear. V was trimmed by 0 bases and J by 3 bases, leaving 9 bases between them. The CDR3 length is 15 residues. CDR1 is MGHRA and CDR2 is YSYEKL in the germline V gene. CDR3 amino acids: CASSQEFGVNQPQHF. CDR3 DNA sequence: TGCGCCAGCAGCCAAGAGTTCGGCGTCAATCAGCCCCAGCATTTT.

This sequence joins TRBV6-1 and TRBJ1-5; 9 bases are shared with TRBD1. The germline CDR1 and CDR2 sequences are MNHNS and SASEGT. The CDR3 extends over 17 amino acids. The J segment lost 1 base and the V segment lost 3 bases, leaving 7 bases of the junction unmatched. The CDR3 nucleotides read TGTGCCAGCAGTGATTGGGACAGGGAGGGGAGCAATCAGCCCCAGCATTTT. Translated: CASSDWDREGSNQPQHF.

The genes are TRBV25-1 and TRBJ1-2; TRBD1 matches at 8 bases. This CDR3 spans 11 amino acids. The V gene's germline CDR1 is MGHDK and CDR2 SYGVNS. V shed 5 bases and J 10 bases; nucleotides not matched to a gene: 3. Here the CDR3 reads CASSQTGDYTF. The CDR3 coding sequence is TGTGCCAGCAGTCAGACAGGGGACTACACCTTC.

This clone was seen once. This rearrangement joins TRBV7-2 to TRBJ1-1, with 8 bases aligning to TRBD1. CDR1 is SGHTA and CDR2 is FQGNSA in the germline V gene. The J segment lost 10 bases and the V segment lost 3 bases, leaving 10 bases of the junction unmatched. This CDR3 has 14 amino acids. CDR3 sequence reads: CASSLTGTGVVAFF. The DNA of the CDR3 is TGTGCCAGCAGCTTGACCGGGACAGGTGTCGTAGCTTTCTTT.

This clone has more than one count but fewer than ten. V and J are TRBV7-8 and TRBJ1-1, with 7 bases identical to TRBD1. This CDR3 contains 17 residues. The V gene end was trimmed by 5 bases and the J gene end by 1 base; junction bases not matched to a gene: 13. CDR1 is SGHVS, CDR2 FQNEAQ, per germline. The CDR3 spells CASSRGTAVGRNTEAFF. CDR3 sequence (DNA): TGTGCCAGCAGCCGAGGGACAGCCGTCGGCCGGAACACTGAAGCTTTCTTT.

This chain links TRBV7-2 with TRBJ1-4; 8 nucleotides align to TRBD1. Germline V lookup: CDR1 SGHTA, CDR2 FQGNSA. V dropped 3 bases and J dropped 8; count of bases not matched to a gene: 8. This CDR3 has 15 amino acids. This chain's CDR3 is CASSFFRGQREKLFF. In DNA, the CDR3 is TGTGCCAGCAGCTTTTTCAGGGGGCAAAGGGAAAAACTGTTTTTT.

The chain joins TRBV6-2 or TRBV6-3 to TRBJ1-6; D is unresolved. The germline V gene encodes CDR1 MNHEY and CDR2 SVGEGT. This CDR3 is 17 amino acids long. The germline V and J ends were trimmed by 2 bases and 4 bases, with 15 bases remaining between them. The CDR3 protein is CASSYLAGGIYNSPLHF. In DNA form, the CDR3 reads TGTGCCAGCAGTTACCTGGCAGGAGGCATTTATAATTCACCCCTCCACTTT.

V and J are TRBV5-1 and TRBJ2-7, with a possible D match to TRBD1 (5 bases). This CDR3 spans 14 amino acids. V dropped 2 bases and J dropped 6 bases, with 15 bases sitting between them. The germline V gene has CDR1 SGHRS and CDR2 YFSETQ. This CDR3 is CASSFGRQGGEQYF. CDR3 nucleotides: TGCGCCAGCAGCTTTGGTCGGCAGGGCGGCGAGCAGTACTTC.

The gene calls are TRBV11-2 and TRBJ2-7; 7 nucleotides align to TRBD1. The germline gives CDR1 SGHAT, CDR2 FQNNGV. The V gene end was trimmed by 5 bases and the J gene end by 2 bases; junction bases not matched to a gene: 9. This CDR3 spans 15 amino acids. For the CDR3, the DNA is TGTGCCAGCAGCCCCTGGCAGGGGGATGCCTACGAGCAGTACTTC. Amino acid sequence: CASSPWQGDAYEQYF.

The chain joins TRBV10-3 to TRBJ2-3; possible D gene TRBD2, 5 bases. V lost 7 bases and J 2 bases, leaving 13 bases between the germline ends. Germline V gene data show CDR1 as ENHRY and CDR2 as SYGVKD. The CDR3 loop spans 14 amino acids. CDR3 sequence reads: CAIKGLASTDTQYF. The CDR3 region has the DNA TGTGCCATCAAAGGGCTAGCATCCACAGATACGCAGTATTTT.

The V gene is TRBV11-2, the J gene TRBJ2-3; TRBD2 agrees at 10 bases. Germline-derived CDR1 and CDR2 are SGHAT and FQNNGV. CDR3 length: 16 amino acids. The V gene end was trimmed by 1 base and the J gene end by 5 bases; junction bases not matched to a gene: 6. CDR3 DNA sequence: TGTGCCAGCAGCTTAGCGGGAGCGGGGGGGCTAGATACGCAGTATTTT. It codes for CASSLAGAGGLDTQYF.

The rearrangement links TRBV30 to TRBJ2-1, with D possibly matching TRBD2 (5 bases). Per germline, CDR1 GTSNPN and CDR2 SVGIG (reference sequence). This CDR3 spans 15 amino acids. The V and J ends lost 3 bases and 8 bases respectively, with 20 bases between them. CDR3 DNA: TGTGCCTGGAGGACTACCGGCGGGTCACCGTATGAGCAGTTCTTC. Protein sequence: CAWRTTGGSPYEQFF.

The chain uses TRBV7-2 and TRBJ2-3; D not resolved. In germline, CDR1 is SGHTA, CDR2 FQGNSA. The CDR3 covers 12 residues. V lost 5 bases to trimming and J lost 4 bases, with 7 bases between them. This chain's CDR3 is CASSPPSDTQYF. CDR3 bases: TGTGCCAGCAGCCCCCCATCAGATACGCAGTATTTT.

The chain couples TRBV30 to TRBJ2-2; D call uncertain. Germline V gives CDR1 GTSNPN, CDR2 SVGIG (reference sequence). CDR3 length: 14 residues. Trimming pared 7 bases from V and 1 base from J, leaving 13 bases between. This CDR3 is CASRRRENTGELFF. For the CDR3, the DNA is TGTGCCTCGCGTCGTAGGGAGAACACCGGGGAGCTGTTTTTT.

J is TRBJ1-1 and V is TRBV4-3; D unclear. CDR1 and CDR2 (germline): LGHNA, YSLEER. V dropped 0 bases and J dropped 10 bases, with 18 bases sitting between them. The CDR3 runs to 15 residues. CDR3 coding DNA: TGCGCCAGCAGCCAAGATTTATCGGCGGGCATGGGAGCTTTCTTT. Translating gives CASSQDLSAGMGAFF.

The chain carries TRBV3-1 (or the pseudogene TRBV3-2) and TRBJ1-3; D ambiguous. Germline loops: CDR1 LGHDT, CDR2 YNNKEL (reference sequence). V lost 0 bases and J 8 bases, leaving 17 bases between the germline ends. The CDR3 totals 16 residues. CDR3 in amino acids: CASSQDSKGFTDTIYF. CDR3 DNA: TGTGCCAGCAGCCAAGATAGTAAGGGATTTACAGACACCATATATTTT.

The chain couples TRBV6-2 or TRBV6-3 to TRBJ1-1; 9 positions match TRBD1. CDR3 size: 13 residues. V shed 2 bases and J 11 bases; nucleotides not matched to a gene: 6. Germline CDR1 and CDR2: MNHEY and SVGEGT. The DNA of the CDR3 is TGTGCCAGCAGTTACGCGGGACAGGGTAAGGCTTTCTTT. Protein: CASSYAGQGKAFF.

This chain connects TRBV25-1 to TRBJ2-7; D assignment may be TRBD1 or TRBD2 (6 bases each). The germline V gene encodes CDR1 MGHDK and CDR2 SYGVNS. With 5 bases removed from V and 2 bases from J, the gap between germline ends came to 16 bases. The CDR3 loop spans 15 amino acids. The CDR3 bases are TGTGCCAGCAGTAACCCGGGGGCAGGGACCTACGAGCAGTACTTC. It specifies CASSNPGAGTYEQYF.

The J gene is TRBJ1-5, the V gene TRBV28; D call uncertain. CDR1 is MDHEN, CDR2 SYDVKM, per germline. With 8 bases removed from V and 0 bases from J, the gap between germline ends came to 17 bases. This CDR3 has 16 residues. The DNA for the CDR3 is TGTGCCAGCGCCCCATTAGTCCTCCATAGCAATCAGCCCCAGCATTTT. It encodes CASAPLVLHSNQPQHF. Full variable domain (outside the CDR3, taken from reference TRBV28 and TRBJ1-5): DVKVTQSSRYLVKRTGEKVFLECVQDMDHENMFWYRQDPGLGLRLIYFSYDVKMKEKGDIPEGYSVSREKKERFSLILESASTNQTSMYLCASAPLVLHSNQPQHFGDGTRLSIL.

This sequence joins TRBV5-8 and TRBJ1-2; D is undetermined. V lost 4 bases, J lost 6 bases, and 16 bases lay in between. The CDR3 runs 14 residues. Germline V CDR1 and CDR2: SGHTS, YDEGEE. CDR3 nucleotides: TGTGCCAGCAGCATCCCCGGGCCAGGAAATGGCTACACCTTC. Translation: CASSIPGPGNGYTF.